One and the same sample provided the 12 T cell receptor beta chains below, sequenced in a study of Ad26.COV2.S vaccination and SARS-CoV-2 variants. The sample's treatment: about 20 received Ad26.COV2.S at low or high dose, single or two shots; roughly five received placebo; per-sample allocation not given. Following the first vaccine or placebo injection, samples were taken on day 63. Measured with immunoSEQ multiplex PCR; TCRdb has only the in-frame clones, and not every one. Here the sample spans more than 350,000 clones, 80% to 95% being singletons. This sample comprised peripheral blood, obtained in a trial of Ad26.COV2.S vaccine versus placebo. The origin of the receptors is a person aged 18-65 years who received the Ad26.COV2.S COVID-19 vaccine or a placebo.

The chain carries TRBV6-1 and TRBJ1-6, with 8 bases that match TRBD1. Germline V gene sequence: CDR1 MNHNS, CDR2 SASEGT. The CDR3 sequence is 17 residues long. Germline trimming cut 4 bases from V and 1 base from J; bases unmatched to any gene: 6. This CDR3 is CASSGPGGESYNSPLHF. CDR3 nucleotide sequence: TGTGCCAGCAGTGGTCCAGGGGGCGAGTCCTATAATTCACCCCTCCACTTT.

As for this clone: Other DNA variants within this sample encode the same CDR3. J is TRBJ1-1 and V is TRBV6-5; D is uncertain. Trimming took 3 bases from V and 1 from J, leaving 6 bases between them. CDR1 MNHEY and CDR2 SVGAGI come from the germline V gene. CDR3 length: 13 amino acids. This CDR3 reads CASSYTGNTEAFF. CDR3 nucleotides: TGTGCCAGCAGTTATACCGGGAACACTGAAGCTTTCTTT.

V and J are TRBV9 and TRBJ2-1, with TRBD2 matching 10 bases. The CDR3 consists of 20 residues. V shed 0 bases, J shed 1 base, and the junction held 13 bases outside the gene matches. Germline V gene lookup returns CDR1 SGDLS and CDR2 YYNGEE. The CDR3 DNA reads TGTGCCAGCAGCGTAGTCCCAGCGGGAGGGCCTGGGGAATCCTACAATGAGCAGTTCTTC. Its translation is CASSVVPAGGPGESYNEQFF.

The chain employs TRBV30 and TRBJ2-7, with 9 bases aligning to TRBD1. The CDR3 length is 14 residues. With 5 bases clipped from V and 1 base from J, the junction kept 6 bases outside the gene matches. Germline values: CDR1 GTSNPN, CDR2 SVGIG (reference sequence). As DNA, the CDR3 is TGTGCCTGGCAAACCGGGACAGGGTCCTACGAGCAGTACTTC. The encoded protein is CAWQTGTGSYEQYF.

This sequence joins TRBV7-2 and TRBJ2-1, with 7 bases that match TRBD2. V shed 4 bases and J 5 bases; nucleotides not matched to a gene: 11. This CDR3 has 16 residues. The V gene's germline CDR1 is SGHTA and CDR2 FQGNSA. The CDR3 sequence: CASSWRDYQRNNEQFF. Written as DNA, the CDR3 is TGTGCCAGCAGCTGGAGGGACTACCAAAGGAACAATGAGCAGTTCTTC.

The chain is built from TRBV27 and TRBJ2-7; 7 bases line up with TRBD2. The CDR3 covers 14 residues. Germline V gene lookup returns CDR1 MNHEY and CDR2 SMNVEV (reference sequence). Losses at the gene ends were 2 bases for V and 4 bases for J; bases not matched to a gene: 5. This CDR3 is CASSLNPSGYEQYF. The CDR3 bases are TGTGCCAGCAGTTTAAATCCTAGCGGATACGAGCAGTACTTC.

V gene TRBV7-8 combines with J gene TRBJ2-6; weak D call: TRBD2 (5 bases). Trimming took 3 bases from V and 0 from J, leaving 15 bases between them. The CDR3 consists of 18 residues. Germline assignment: CDR1 SGHVS and CDR2 FQNEAQ. The CDR3 DNA reads as TGTGCCAGCAGCTTTCGGACGGGCCGGGGCTCTGGGGCCAACGTCCTGACTTTC. Encoded protein: CASSFRTGRGSGANVLTF.

The chain links TRBV7-8 to TRBJ2-1; D is perhaps TRBD2 (5 bases). CDR1 SGHVS and CDR2 FQNEAQ come from the germline V gene. CDR3 size: 16 residues. With 5 bases removed from V and 0 bases from J, the gap between germline ends came to 14 bases. Here the CDR3 reads CASSVWGEGSYNEQFF. Written as DNA, the CDR3 is TGTGCCAGCAGCGTGTGGGGAGAAGGCTCCTACAATGAGCAGTTCTTC.

The chain has TRBV3-1 (or the pseudogene TRBV3-2) and TRBJ2-3; 12 bases are shared with TRBD2. The CDR3 contains 15 residues. V lost 3 bases and J lost 6; bases outside the gene matches: 4. Germline CDR1 and CDR2: LGHDT and YNNKEL (reference sequence). The CDR3 DNA reads TGTGCCAGCAGCCACCGACTAGCGGGAGACGATACGCAGTATTTT. This gives the protein CASSHRLAGDDTQYF.

The chain joins TRBV21-1 to TRBJ2-1; the tabulated D call, TRBD1, remains unverified against the DNA. TRBV21-1 is described as a pseudogene. The CDR3 runs to 16 residues. The CDR3, as DNA: TGTGCCAGCAGCTTAAAGATCGGACAGCTTTACAATGAGCAGTTCTTC. As protein: CASSLKIGQLYNEQFF.

This clone was recorded a few times. V and J are TRBV7-9 and TRBJ1-6; D is unresolved. CDR1 SEHNR and CDR2 FQNEAQ come from the germline V gene (reference sequence). Trimming cost V 1 base and J 6 bases, with 10 bases left between them. This CDR3 is 15 amino acids long. The CDR3 DNA sequence: TGTGCCAGCAGCTTAGGATCTGGCGGTAATTCACCCCTCCACTTT. Amino acids: CASSLGSGGNSPLHF.

The V call is TRBV2, the J call TRBJ2-7; D not resolved. Germline CDR1 and CDR2: SNHLY and FYNNEI. V shed 3 bases and J shed 6 bases, with 9 bases lying between them. The CDR3 extends over 12 amino acids. The CDR3 reads CASSDRNGEQYF. CDR3 DNA sequence: TGTGCCAGCAGTGACCGAAACGGCGAGCAGTACTTC.